This T cell receptor (beta chain) was recorded in a study of blood T cell repertoires in COVID-19. For the study at large: Italy, Spain and the United States were the sources of the convalescent and acute COVID-19 samples.

Comments on this clone: Other DNA sequences within the sample encode an identical CDR3.

CDR1 is SGHRS, CDR2 YFSETQ, per germline. J was trimmed by 4 bases and V by 3 bases; bases with no gene match: 4. CDR3 length: 14 residues. Assignments of participants to cohorts depended upon their own reported clinical history. As processed by the authors: Cell counts per sample came from amplifying reference gene primers. Sequenced by immunoSEQ multiplex PCR; TCRdb stores in-frame clones only, minus some. V and J calls and clone size are those listed in that table; D and trimming were worked out from the DNA. The sample yields approximately 390,000 clones, 70% to 90% seen once. J is TRBJ1-1 and V is TRBV5-1; 9 positions match TRBD1. The sequenced sample was PBMCs or T cells enriched from blood (not recorded which). The clonotype was recovered from a woman in her thirties or forties with acute COVID-19. Written as DNA, the CDR3 is TGCGCCAGCAGCTCGGGACAGGGAAGCACTGAAGCTTTCTTT. This codes for CASSSGQGSTEAFF.